The sequence of this TCR beta chain was determined in a study of T cells in Graves' hyperthyroidism and ophthalmopathy (dated by TCRdb to about 2019). Regarding the complete study: Peripheral blood samples were taken at initial diagnosis, before any treatment was given. TCR V-J signatures able to tell the groups apart were searched for in a discovery cohort of approximately 95 patients, of whom more than 40 had Graves' ophthalmopathy and roughly 57 had stable Graves' hyperthyroidism. Prospective prediction of ophthalmopathy was tested in an independent validation cohort of 18 to 20 hyperthyroidism patients and some 17 patients who later progressed to ophthalmopathy. For training and testing, the 100 or so patients in the discovery cohort were randomly divided in a 7:3 ratio. In addition, the study compared T-cell repertoires in thyroid tissue and in blood from several Graves' hyperthyroidism patients. Following sampling, methimazole starting at 30 mg daily was given to hyperthyroidism patients, and high-dose intravenous methylprednisolone was given to ophthalmopathy patients. The paper describes TCR Vbeta CDR3 sequencing of 140 or so peripheral blood samples, made up of 43 ophthalmopathy patients, approximately 73 hyperthyroidism patients and 17 progressor patients.

Looking up the germline V gene yields CDR1 MNHNS and CDR2 SASEGT. Its CDR3 holds 15 amino acids, cysteine through phenylalanine. The kept DNA is CDR3 alone, 45 bases in frame from the first base. Trimming removed 7 bases from V and 5 bases from J, leaving 17 bases between the germline ends. Amplification of TCR beta CDR3 regions was carried out from RNA transcripts. For the first round of RT-PCR on the TCR CDR3, the HTBI primer set was used together with the Qiagen OneStep RT-PCR kit. A second multiplex PCR round built the libraries, followed by size selection and purification. Libraries were sequenced paired-end with 100 bp reads on an Illumina HiSeq2000. In the paper's pipeline: SOAPnuke was used to process the raw data, with reads discarded if the reads contained adapters or uncalled bases, had a mean Phred below 15, or lacked an exact constant-primer or identifier match. High-quality paired reads were merged with COPE v1.2.5, and unique nucleotide sequences were defined as clonotypes. MiTCR v1.1 was used to align the clonotypes against IMGT TRBV, TRBD and TRBJ reference segments. Analysis was restricted to V-J combinations with a frequency above 0.0001, which covered roughly 99% of repertoires. The TCS score was defined as F50 (clonal expansion) divided by E x V (chaos), with BLOSUM62-based TCRdist calculated between CDR3 peptides within each V-J. Welch's t-statistics and random forest reduced just over 500 V-J features to 13, which were used in a naive Bayes classifier (R e1071). Starting from the raw public reads, TCRdb applied fastp trimming at Q25, assembled clones with MiXCR and retained in-frame beta chains. Each record represents a unique CDR3 protein, reported with the most common genes and DNA among its rows. These V and J calls are TCRdb output, not the study's own analysis. The sample table records 500,000 to 800,000 distinct CDR3 sequences; more than 12% of these occur just once. The top ten hold roughly an eighth of the sample.

Ophthalmopathy patients had moderately to severely active disease, with a Clinical Activity Score of 3 or more, a NOSPECS grade of 4 or more, and a disease duration of less than 3 months. Exclusion was applied to patients with uncontrolled infections, other autoimmune diseases, pregnancy or lactation. Diagnoses were based on clinical symptoms, serum thyroxine and TRAb, thyroid ultrasound and orbital computed tomography. PBMCs were separated from roughly 9.3 ml of fresh peripheral blood using Ficoll-Paque density gradient centrifugation. Trizol reagent was used to extract total RNA, and RNA quality was then checked on an Agilent 2100 Bioanalyzer. Results and caveats for the whole study, not just this receptor: In validation, the model predicted progression to ophthalmopathy with roughly 66% sensitivity and around 72% specificity, a median of 6.5 months before onset. No statistical method was used to set the sample size in advance, and investigators knew the group allocation. In cross-validation, a model built on a 13 V-J signature told ophthalmopathy apart from stable hyperthyroidism with under 90% sensitivity and roughly 82% specificity, and in testing the same model reached 80%/75%. Most expanded thyroid clonotypes (frequency above 0.001) were also detected in blood, a finding suggesting that blood repertoires may reflect thyroid immune responses.

This clonotype appeared many times. Its antigen remains unidentified. Base qualities are not provided; no much larger clone lies one nucleotide away. The chain is assembled from TRBV6-1 and TRBJ2-2; the best D guess is TRBD2, with 5 bases matching. The source material was blood. This receptor was identified in a woman aged 45-59 years with Graves' ophthalmopathy. The bases read TGTGCCAGCACCCAAGGCCCTACTAGTACCGGGGAGCTGTTTTTT. Protein translation: CASTQGPTSTGELFF.